These T cell receptor beta chains were read from a single sample in a study of blood T cells in healthy people across ages. TCRdb used MiXCR to reprocess the 5' RACE reads, holding one entry per CDR3 protein. The data hold roughly 700,000 distinct CDR3 sequences, with approximately 30% observed a single time. Sample: blood. These receptors were obtained from an elderly woman in good health. Both conserved end residues are part of each CDR3. The D gene is left open where the match is weak. The listing skips clone size in some rows; elsewhere it reads once, few, many or a size class.

-	TRBV7-9	few	TRBJ2-2	CASSPDGRMGTGELFF	TGTGCCAGCAGTCCCGACGGCAGGATGGGCACCGGGGAGCTGTTTTTT
-	TRBV7-9	-	TRBJ2-5	CASSFRDLQRNEQYF	TGTGCCAGCAGTTTCCGGGACCTTCAGAGAAATGAGCAGTACTTC
-	TRBV5-1	many	TRBJ2-6	CASSATSALGANVLTF	TGCGCCAGCAGCGCGACTAGTGCCTTGGGGGCCAACGTCCTGACTTTC
-	TRBV27	-	TRBJ1-5	CASSSLTSTGGQPQHF	TGTGCCAGCAGTTCCCTTACTTCGACAGGAGGTCAGCCCCAGCATTTT
TRBD2	TRBV5-1	many	TRBJ2-3	CASSLAFSRGASDTQYF	TGCGCCAGCAGCTTGGCCTTCTCGCGGGGGGCCTCAGATACGCAGTATTTT
-	TRBV7-9	many	TRBJ2-7	CASSLQAGLTEQYF	TGTGCCAGCAGCCTCCAGGCAGGGCTAACGGAGCAGTACTTC
-	TRBV27	-	TRBJ2-1	CASSSLTAYYNEQFF	TGTGCCAGCAGTTCACTGACAGCCTACTACAATGAGCAGTTCTTC
TRBD1	TRBV6-1	few	TRBJ1-5	CASSDPGQGLNQPQHF	TGTGCCAGCAGTGACCCGGGACAGGGGCTCAATCAGCCCCAGCATTTT
TRBD1	TRBV14	-	TRBJ1-1	CASSTDRVTEAFF	TGTGCCAGCAGCACTGACAGGGTCACTGAAGCTTTCTTT
TRBD1	TRBV11-2	-	TRBJ2-7	CASSRTDRVSYNEQYF	TGTGCCAGCAGCCGTACAGACAGGGTTTCCTACAATGAGCAGTACTTC
-	TRBV7-2	many	TRBJ2-3	CASSRGPTDTQYF	TGTGCCAGCAGCCGGGGACCCACAGATACGCAGTATTTT
-	TRBV27	-	TRBJ2-3	CASSLSGRTRPRDTQYF	TGTGCCAGCAGTTTATCGGGGCGGACCCGCCCACGGGATACGCAGTATTTT
-	TRBV6-1	-	TRBJ2-1	CASTRGSVSYNEQFF	TGTGCCAGCACCAGAGGGAGCGTATCCTACAATGAGCAGTTCTTC
-	TRBV5-1	many	TRBJ2-7	CASSLSPGRNYEQYF	TGCGCCAGCAGCTTGAGTCCAGGGAGAAACTACGAGCAGTACTTC
TRBD1	TRBV7-2	many	TRBJ2-7	CASSSPGQGPYF	TGTGCCAGCAGCTCACCCGGACAGGGTCCGTACTTC
-	TRBV30	-	TRBJ1-2	CAWSVQGSGGYTF	TGTGCCTGGAGTGTTCAAGGGTCCGGTGGCTACACCTTC
TRBD2	TRBV7-2	-	TRBJ2-3	CASSPDRGGGTDTQYF	TGTGCCAGCAGCCCCGACCGGGGGGGCGGGACAGATACGCAGTATTTT
-	TRBV20-1	-	TRBJ2-4	CSVFWGRGNIQYF	TGCAGTGTCTTTTGGGGGCGTGGGAACATTCAGTACTTC
-	TRBV4-1	many	TRBJ2-7	CASSPSVGSYEQYF	TGCGCCAGCAGCCCGTCGGTGGGTTCCTACGAGCAGTACTTC
-	TRBV7-2	many	TRBJ2-7	CASSSTAGSEQYF	TGTGCCAGCAGCTCCACCGCAGGGTCCGAGCAGTACTTC
-	TRBV7-9	few	TRBJ2-7	CASSGSGAPYEQYF	TGTGCCAGCAGCGGCTCAGGGGCCCCCTACGAGCAGTACTTC
TRBD1	TRBV5-6	many	TRBJ1-4	CASSLRGQGRLGGEKLFF	TGTGCCAGCAGCTTGAGAGGACAGGGGCGTTTAGGCGGTGAAAAACTGTTTTTT
TRBD1	TRBV4-3	many	TRBJ2-1	CASSRGQEDNEQFF	TGCGCCAGCAGCCGCGGACAGGAAGACAATGAGCAGTTCTTC
-	TRBV20-1	many	TRBJ1-2	CSARDSRTISGVNYGYTF	TGCAGTGCTAGAGACAGTAGGACAATCTCGGGGGTCAACTATGGCTACACCTTC
TRBD2	TRBV5-1	many	TRBJ2-1	CASSSQPLAGGLNEQFF	TGCGCCAGCAGCTCCCAGCCCCTAGCGGGGGGGCTTAATGAGCAGTTCTTC
-	TRBV5-5	-	TRBJ1-5	CASSLGPGLRQQPQHF	TGTGCCAGCAGCTTAGGTCCAGGACTAAGGCAGCAGCCCCAGCATTTT
-	TRBV28	many	TRBJ2-5	CASSLGSETQYF	TGTGCCAGCAGTTTGGGGTCCGAGACCCAGTACTTC
-	TRBV7-9	few	TRBJ2-3	CASSLGRGSASTDTQYF	TGTGCCAGCAGCTTAGGGCGAGGGTCAGCTAGCACAGATACGCAGTATTTT
TRBD2	TRBV3-1	many	TRBJ2-1	CASSQVERGGINEQFF	TGTGCCAGCAGCCAAGTCGAGCGGGGGGGCATCAATGAGCAGTTCTTC
TRBD1	TRBV9	many	TRBJ1-6	CASSVGRTGGSPLHF	TGTGCCAGCAGCGTAGGGCGGACAGGGGGTTCACCCCTCCACTTT
-	TRBV7-2	-	TRBJ2-5	CASSFQTGKETQYF	TGTGCCAGCAGCTTCCAGACAGGCAAAGAGACCCAGTACTTC
-	TRBV20-1	-	TRBJ1-5	CSADHYTGNQPQHF	TGCAGTGCCGACCATTATACAGGCAATCAGCCCCAGCATTTT
TRBD2	TRBV3-1	many	TRBJ2-1	CASSQDRLALNEQFF	TGTGCCAGCAGCCAAGATCGACTAGCGCTCAATGAGCAGTTCTTC
-	TRBV18	-	TRBJ1-4	CASSPGLGKLFF	TGTGCCAGCTCACCAGGACTAGGAAAACTGTTTTTT
-	TRBV7-2	many	TRBJ2-7	CASSLGLTPTYEQYF	TGTGCCAGCAGCTTGGGGCTAACTCCTACCTACGAGCAGTACTTC
TRBD1	TRBV19	once	TRBJ1-5	CASSVSGTDDQPQHF	TGTGCCAGTAGTGTTTCCGGGACAGATGATCAGCCCCAGCATTTT
TRBD1	TRBV27	many	TRBJ1-2	CASSPVGGQGRYGYTF	TGTGCCAGCAGCCCGGTTGGGGGACAGGGCAGATATGGCTACACCTTC
-	TRBV11-2	many	TRBJ1-1	CASSLSYLVYTEAFF	TGTGCCAGCAGCTTATCCTACCTGGTCTACACTGAAGCTTTCTTT
-	TRBV21-1	few	TRBJ2-7	CARLQDGPYEQYF	TGTGCCAGATTGCAAGACGGGCCCTACGAGCAGTACTTC
TRBD1	TRBV5-1	few	TRBJ1-1	CASSSRQGKNTEAFF	TGCGCCAGCAGCTCCCGACAGGGGAAGAACACTGAAGCTTTCTTT